The 28 T cell receptor beta chains below all came from one sample that was sequenced in a study of glioma-infiltrating T cells. Using RNA template, CDR3s of TCR alpha and beta were amplified with iRepertoire arm-PCR. TCRdb re-analysed the multiplex PCR reads in MiXCR, keeping a single row per CDR3 protein. The table lists approximately 12,000 distinct CDR3 sequences, more than 25% of them singletons. Sequenced material: glioma tissue, nonneoplastic brain tissue, or PBMCs (not recorded which). The receptors shown here come from a human donor with low-grade glioma or glioblastoma, undergoing nonglioma brain surgery, or in good health (not recorded which).

V usage is TRBV12-3 or TRBV12-4 and J usage is TRBJ2-7; a weak D match, TRBD1 (5 bases). The V and J ends lost 6 bases and 5 bases respectively, with 11 bases between them. The CDR3 length is 12 residues. The CDR3 protein is CASRNLGDEQYF. DNA of the CDR3: TGTGCCAGCAGAAACTTAGGGGACGAGCAGTACTTC.

This clonotype was counted many times. This rearrangement joins TRBV6-1 to TRBJ1-5, with 12 bases matching TRBD1. The CDR3 has 16 amino acids. CDR1 MNHNS and CDR2 SASEGT come from the germline V gene. The V gene end was trimmed by 10 bases and the J gene end by 0 bases; junction bases not matched to a gene: 7. In DNA form, the CDR3 reads TGTGCCATCGCGGGACAGGGGGCTTATAGCAATCAGCCCCAGCATTTT. This sequence encodes CAIAGQGAYSNQPQHF.

This clonotype was recorded at least ten times. This chain connects TRBV2 to TRBJ1-6; 9 bases map to TRBD1. Losses at the gene ends were 8 bases for V and 8 bases for J; bases not matched to a gene: 10. CDR3 length equals 15 residues. CDR1 is SNHLY, CDR2 FYNNEI, per germline. CDR3 sequence reads: CASFWDRDSYSPLHF. The CDR3 DNA sequence: TGTGCCAGCTTCTGGGACAGGGATTCCTATTCACCCCTCCACTTT.

This clonotype was recorded a few times. The genes are TRBV11-2 and TRBJ2-7, with D possibly being TRBD1 (5 bases). There are 15 residues in the CDR3. V lost 5 bases and J 1 base, leaving 15 bases between the germline ends. The germline V gene encodes CDR1 SGHAT and CDR2 FQNNGV. The CDR3 DNA sequence: TGTGCCAGCAGCATCGACCGACAGAAATCCTACGAGCAGTACTTC. This codes for CASSIDRQKSYEQYF.

The rearrangement joins TRBV4-1 to TRBJ1-3; no clear D gene. Trimming cost V 5 bases and J 1 base, with 12 bases left between them. This CDR3 has 15 amino acids. Germline loops: CDR1 MGHRA, CDR2 YSYEKL. The CDR3 region has the DNA TGCGCCAGCAGCTTCGACTCAGGTTCTGGAAACACCATATATTTT. This codes for CASSFDSGSGNTIYF.

This clonotype was seen only a few times. The V and J genes are TRBV10-1 and TRBJ1-1, with 11 nucleotides matching TRBD1. V lost 7 bases to trimming and J lost 4 bases; unmatched junction nucleotides: 5. The CDR3 is 14 amino acids. In germline, CDR1 is WNHNN, CDR2 SYGVQD (reference sequence). The CDR3, as DNA: TGCGCCAGCACCCGGGACAGGGGGTCCACTGAAGCTTTCTTT. Amino acid sequence: CASTRDRGSTEAFF.

The chain is built from TRBV4-1 and TRBJ2-5; 8 nucleotides match TRBD1. V lost 6 bases, J lost 4 bases, and 7 bases stayed unmatched. This CDR3 has 14 amino acids. From germline, CDR1 is MGHRA and CDR2 YSYEKL. Written as DNA, the CDR3 is TGCGCCAGCAGACTCGGACAGGGACGAGAGACCCAGTACTTC. This sequence encodes CASRLGQGRETQYF.

This clonotype is labeled medium-sized. The chain uses TRBV6-1 and TRBJ1-5; D unclear. Germline CDR1 and CDR2: MNHNS and SASEGT. CDR3 length: 13 residues. V gave up 5 bases and J gave up 0 bases, with 5 bases separating them. The CDR3 reads CASSLDSNQPQHF. In DNA, the CDR3 is TGTGCCAGCAGTTTGGATAGCAATCAGCCCCAGCATTTT.

A note on this clonotype: A much larger clonotype is one base distant, so this may be a read error. The chain employs TRBV6-2 or TRBV6-3 and TRBJ2-1; D perhaps matches TRBD1 (6 bases). Germline V gives CDR1 MNHEY, CDR2 SVGEGT. The CDR3 sequence is 15 residues long. Trimming stripped 10 bases from V and 5 bases from J, with 21 bases between. The CDR3 spells CAITRDTWHDNEQFF. The CDR3 nucleotides are TGTGCCATCACCCGGGACACCTGGCACGACAATGAGCAGTTCTTC.

This clonotype was observed a few times. The chain employs TRBV20-1 and TRBJ2-1; D not certain. Deletions cut 5 bases from V and 0 bases from J, with 14 bases between. CDR3 length: 15 amino acids. The germline V gene encodes CDR1 DFQATT and CDR2 SNEGSKA (reference sequence). CDR3 DNA sequence: TGCAGTGCTGCCCCAGGCAGGAGCTCCTACAATGAGCAGTTCTTC. This translates into CSAAPGRSSYNEQFF.

This clonotype was observed many times. The chain couples TRBV25-1 to TRBJ2-7, with 11 bases lining up with TRBD2. Unmatched junction bases numbered 4, after V lost 5 bases and J lost 4 bases. This CDR3 has 14 residues. Germline CDR1 and CDR2: MGHDK and SYGVNS. CDR3 sequence reads: CASSMGLAEYEQYF. The DNA for the CDR3 is TGTGCCAGCAGTATGGGACTAGCGGAATACGAGCAGTACTTC.

Comment on this clonotype: A much larger clone lies a single base off, so this may be a read error. V usage is TRBV6-2 or TRBV6-3 and J usage is TRBJ1-1; 7 bases agree with TRBD1. Per germline, CDR1 MNHEY and CDR2 SVGEGT. The CDR3 is 16 amino acids. CDR3 amino acids: CASIPNTGTENSEAFF. The CDR3 DNA follows: TGCGCCAGCATTCCGAATACCGGGACAGAGAACAGTGAAGCTTTCTTT.

Many counts were recorded for this clonotype. This sequence joins TRBV28 and TRBJ2-7; D call uncertain. This CDR3 has 12 residues. Per germline, CDR1 MDHEN and CDR2 SYDVKM. With 2 bases removed from V and 7 bases from J, the gap between germline ends came to 9 bases. CDR3 loop: CASSLTRWEQYF. DNA for the CDR3: TGTGCCAGCAGTTTAACCCGTTGGGAGCAGTACTTC. The full variable domain, with the rest looked up from reference TRBV28 and TRBJ2-7, is DVKVTQSSRYLVKRTGEKVFLECVQDMDHENMFWYRQDPGLGLRLIYFSYDVKMKEKGDIPEGYSVSREKKERFSLILESASTNQTSMYLCASSLTRWEQYFGPGTRLTVT.

In its sample, this clonotype was seen many times. The chain has TRBV6-1 and TRBJ2-1; 7 bases are shared with TRBD2. Germline values: CDR1 MNHNS, CDR2 SASEGT. This CDR3 contains 16 residues. The J segment lost 8 bases and the V segment lost 5 bases, leaving 15 bases of the junction unmatched. CDR3 nucleotide sequence: TGTGCCAGCAGTTATAGGCCAGACCCGGGGGGAGATGAGCAGTTCTTC. Its protein product is CASSYRPDPGGDEQFF.

This clonotype was seen at least ten times. The gene calls are TRBV4-1 and TRBJ2-7, with D unclear. The ends were cut back, 0 bases at V and 3 bases at J, with 3 bases in the middle. CDR3 length: 12 amino acids. Germline values: CDR1 MGHRA, CDR2 YSYEKL. DNA for the CDR3: TGCGCCAGCAGCCAAGACGGCTACGAGCAGTACTTC. It specifies CASSQDGYEQYF.

The gene calls are TRBV11-2 and TRBJ2-2; maybe TRBD1 (5 bases). This CDR3 comprises 14 residues. Trimming cost V 6 bases and J 3 bases, with 11 bases left between them. From germline, CDR1 is SGHAT and CDR2 FQNNGV. CDR3 bases: TGTGCCAGCAGTCTCGACAGACACACCGGGGAGCTGTTTTTT. Amino acid sequence: CASSLDRHTGELFF.

This clonotype occurred many times. The rearrangement links TRBV3-1 to TRBJ2-3, with 9 bases aligning to TRBD2. The CDR3 is 16 amino acids. Trimming removed 0 bases from V and 4 bases from J; junction bases left unmatched: 5. Germline V lookup: CDR1 LGHDT, CDR2 YNNKEL (reference sequence). CDR3 coding DNA: TGTGCCAGCAGCCAAGATAGCGGGAGAGAATCAGATACGCAGTATTTT. Its translation: CASSQDSGRESDTQYF.

The chain recombines TRBV27 with TRBJ2-1, with 11 bases that match TRBD2. V gave up 5 bases and J gave up 0 bases; unmatched junction bases: 3. This CDR3 spans 16 amino acids. CDR1 and CDR2 from the germline V gene are MNHEY and SMNVEV (reference sequence). The CDR3 DNA follows: TGTGCCAGCAGTCCTACTAGCGGGAGCTCCTACAATGAGCAGTTCTTC. Protein product: CASSPTSGSSYNEQFF.

V usage is TRBV7-3 and J usage is TRBJ1-5; perhaps TRBD1 as D (6 bases). The CDR3 covers 16 residues. V was trimmed by 6 bases and J by 3 bases, leaving 18 bases between them. Germline CDR1 reads SGHTA; CDR2 reads FQGTGA. CDR3 region: CASSGKGVLNNQPQHF. The DNA of the CDR3 is TGTGCCAGCAGTGGGAAGGGGGTTCTGAACAATCAGCCCCAGCATTTT.

The chain recombines TRBV10-3 with TRBJ2-7; 9 bases match TRBD2. Germline CDR1 and CDR2: ENHRY and SYGVKD. CDR3 length: 16 residues. V gave up 3 bases and J gave up 6 bases; unmatched junction bases: 12. CDR3 region: CAISDVGGSGSSEQYF. The CDR3 DNA follows: TGTGCCATCAGTGATGTGGGAGGTAGCGGGAGTAGCGAGCAGTACTTC.

By sample fraction, this clonotype is medium-sized. The chain joins TRBV20-1 to TRBJ1-1; D is perhaps TRBD1 (5 bases). Germline V gene data show CDR1 as DFQATT and CDR2 as SNEGSKA (reference sequence). This CDR3 is built from 15 residues. Trimming pared 2 bases from V and 0 bases from J, leaving 13 bases between. The CDR3 coding sequence is TGCAGTGCTAGAAGGGGTGGCAGCTTGAACACTGAAGCTTTCTTT. Its translation: CSARRGGSLNTEAFF.

The chain joins TRBV7-2 to TRBJ2-1; 7 nucleotides match TRBD2. The CDR3 is 14 residues long. Germline CDR1 is SGHTA and CDR2 is FQGNSA. Unmatched junction bases numbered 8, after V lost 7 bases and J lost 5 bases. CDR3 amino acids: CASTRVAGDNEQFF. CDR3 DNA sequence: TGTGCCAGCACACGAGTCGCGGGGGACAATGAGCAGTTCTTC. Based on the CDR3 plus reference TRBV7-2 and TRBJ2-1, the full variable domain is GAGVSQSPSNKVTEKGKDVELRCDPISGHTALYWYRQSLGQGLEFLIYFQGNSAPDKSGLPSDRFSAERTGGSVSTLTIQRTQQEDSAVYLCASTRVAGDNEQFFGPGTRLTVL.

The chain recombines TRBV28 with TRBJ2-1; D remains ambiguous. This CDR3 spans 15 amino acids. Germline V lookup: CDR1 MDHEN, CDR2 SYDVKM. Between the trimmed V and J ends, which lost 3 bases and 1 base, there was a span of 10 bases. In nucleotides, the CDR3 is TGTGCCAGCAGTTTGATAGGAGATTCCTACAATGAGCAGTTCTTC. Its translation is CASSLIGDSYNEQFF.

Sample share makes this clonotype medium-sized. The chain uses TRBV28 and TRBJ2-7; D not resolved. CDR1 MDHEN and CDR2 SYDVKM come from the germline V gene. There are 13 residues in the CDR3. Trimming cost V 5 bases and J 2 bases, with 10 bases left between them. CDR3 sequence reads: CASSLMDAYEQYF. The CDR3 DNA follows: TGTGCCAGCAGTCTGATGGACGCCTACGAGCAGTACTTC.

This clonotype is deemed medium-sized. The V call is TRBV6-1, the J call TRBJ1-4, with 7 nucleotides matching TRBD1. This CDR3 comprises 14 residues. Germline V gene sequence: CDR1 MNHNS, CDR2 SASEGT. Trimming at V came to 7 bases and at J to 8 bases, leaving 10 bases not matched to a gene. CDR3 coding DNA: TGTGCCAGCAATCGACAGGGACGGGAGGAAAAACTGTTTTTT. It is translated as CASNRQGREEKLFF.

This clonotype has at least ten counts. The CDR3 DNA is TGTGCCAGCAGCTTAACCCCCTCGCCTAACAGGGGGCCCTACAATGAGCAGTTCTTC. It is translated as CASSLTPSPNRGPYNEQFF. The chain uses TRBV7-3 and TRBJ2-1, with TRBD1 identical over 9 bases. CDR3 size: 19 residues. J was trimmed by 2 bases and V by 0 bases; bases with no gene match: 11. Germline CDR1 and CDR2: SGHTA and FQGTGA.

This clonotype has a handful of counts. This chain connects TRBV3-1 to TRBJ1-1; TRBD1 might be the D (5 bases). The CDR3 runs 14 residues. V lost 4 bases and J lost 5, with 14 bases in between. In germline, CDR1 is LGHDT, CDR2 YNNKEL (reference sequence). CDR3 DNA: TGTGCCAGCAGCCTGACTGTGGGGGATACTGAAGCTTTCTTT. It is translated as CASSLTVGDTEAFF.

This clonotype was seen only a few times. The V gene is TRBV5-5, the J gene TRBJ1-5; TRBD1 is a possible D gene (6 bases). The CDR3 contains 14 residues. Per germline, CDR1 SGHKS and CDR2 YYEKEE (reference sequence). V dropped 2 bases and J dropped 3 bases, with 9 bases sitting between them. The CDR3 nucleotides read TGTGCCAGCAGCTTCAGGGACAACAATCAGCCCCAGCATTTT. Its translation: CASSFRDNNQPQHF.